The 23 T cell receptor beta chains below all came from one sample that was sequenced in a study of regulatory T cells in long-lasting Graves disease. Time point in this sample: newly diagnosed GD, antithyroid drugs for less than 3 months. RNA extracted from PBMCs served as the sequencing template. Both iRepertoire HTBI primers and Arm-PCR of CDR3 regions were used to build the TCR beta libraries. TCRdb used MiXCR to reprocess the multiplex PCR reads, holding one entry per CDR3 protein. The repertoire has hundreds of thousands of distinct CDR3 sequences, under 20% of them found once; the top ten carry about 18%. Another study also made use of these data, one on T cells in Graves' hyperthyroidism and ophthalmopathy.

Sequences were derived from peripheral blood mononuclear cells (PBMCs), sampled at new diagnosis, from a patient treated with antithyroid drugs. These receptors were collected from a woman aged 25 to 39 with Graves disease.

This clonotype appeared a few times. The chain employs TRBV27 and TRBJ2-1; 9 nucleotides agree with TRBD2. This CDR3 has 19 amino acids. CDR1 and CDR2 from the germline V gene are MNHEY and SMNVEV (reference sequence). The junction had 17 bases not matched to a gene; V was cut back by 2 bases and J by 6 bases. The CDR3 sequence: CASSLQSVSGLATINEQFF. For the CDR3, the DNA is TGTGCCAGCAGTTTACAGTCTGTAAGTGGACTAGCGACAATCAATGAGCAGTTCTTC.

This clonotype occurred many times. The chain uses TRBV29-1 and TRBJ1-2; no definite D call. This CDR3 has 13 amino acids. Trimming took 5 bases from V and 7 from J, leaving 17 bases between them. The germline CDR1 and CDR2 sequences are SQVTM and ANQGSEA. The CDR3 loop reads CSVPLGYVAGYTF. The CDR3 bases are TGCAGCGTTCCATTGGGGTATGTTGCTGGCTACACCTTC.

This CDR3 reads CASRSQGGLYNEQFF. CDR3 coding DNA: TGTGCCAGCAGATCCCAGGGGGGGCTTTACAATGAGCAGTTCTTC. The J gene is TRBJ2-1, the V gene TRBV6-1; D possibly matches TRBD1 or TRBD2 (7 bases each). The CDR3 runs to 15 residues. The V and J ends lost 6 bases and 4 bases respectively, with 16 bases between them. The V gene's germline CDR1 is MNHNS and CDR2 SASEGT.

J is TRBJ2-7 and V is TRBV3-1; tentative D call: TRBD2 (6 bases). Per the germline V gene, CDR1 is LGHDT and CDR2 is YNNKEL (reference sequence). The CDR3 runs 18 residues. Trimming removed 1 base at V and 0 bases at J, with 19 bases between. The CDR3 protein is CASSQGAMGTASSYEQYF. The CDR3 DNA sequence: TGTGCCAGCAGCCAAGGGGCCATGGGGACTGCGAGCTCCTACGAGCAGTACTTC.

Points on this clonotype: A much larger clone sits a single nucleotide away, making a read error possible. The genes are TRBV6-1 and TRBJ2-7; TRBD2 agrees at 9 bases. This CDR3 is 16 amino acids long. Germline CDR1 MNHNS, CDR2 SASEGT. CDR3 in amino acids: CASSEAWPAGGYKQYF. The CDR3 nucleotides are TGTGCCAGCAGTGAAGCTTGGCCAGCGGGGGGCTACAAGCAGTACTTC.

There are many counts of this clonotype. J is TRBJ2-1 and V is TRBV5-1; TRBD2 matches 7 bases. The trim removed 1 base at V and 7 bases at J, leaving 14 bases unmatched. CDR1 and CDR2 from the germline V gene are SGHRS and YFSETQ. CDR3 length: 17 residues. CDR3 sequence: CASSLSSVIAGANEQFF. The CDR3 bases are TGCGCCAGCAGCTTGTCATCGGTGATAGCGGGTGCAAATGAGCAGTTCTTC.

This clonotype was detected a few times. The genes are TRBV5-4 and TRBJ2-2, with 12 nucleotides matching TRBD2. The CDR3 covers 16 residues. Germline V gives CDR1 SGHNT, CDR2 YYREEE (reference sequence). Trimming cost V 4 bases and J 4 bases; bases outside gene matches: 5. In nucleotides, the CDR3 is TGTGCCAGCAGCATCGGACTAGCGGGACCCACCGGGGAGCTGTTTTTT. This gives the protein CASSIGLAGPTGELFF.

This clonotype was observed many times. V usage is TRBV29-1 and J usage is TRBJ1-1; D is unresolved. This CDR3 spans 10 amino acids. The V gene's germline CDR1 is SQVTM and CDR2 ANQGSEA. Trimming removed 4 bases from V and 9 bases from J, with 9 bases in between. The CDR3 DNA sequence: TGCAGCGTTGTGGCCGAGAAAGCTTTCTTT. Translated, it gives CSVVAEKAFF.

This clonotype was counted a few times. The CDR3 spells CSARDWTRKETQYF. CDR3 in DNA: TGCAGTGCTAGAGATTGGACTAGGAAGGAGACCCAGTACTTC. The rearrangement joins TRBV20-1 to TRBJ2-5; TRBD2 agrees at 7 bases. Looked up from germline, CDR1 is DFQATT and CDR2 is SNEGSKA (reference sequence). Trimming removed 0 bases from V and 5 bases from J; junction bases left unmatched: 6. The CDR3 has 14 amino acids.

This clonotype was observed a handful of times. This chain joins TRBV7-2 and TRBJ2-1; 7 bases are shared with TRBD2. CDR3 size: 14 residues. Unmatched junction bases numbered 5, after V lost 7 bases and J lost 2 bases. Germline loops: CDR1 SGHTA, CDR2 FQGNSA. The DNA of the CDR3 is TGTGCCAGCATCACAAGCGGGACCTACAATGAGCAGTTCTTC. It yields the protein CASITSGTYNEQFF.

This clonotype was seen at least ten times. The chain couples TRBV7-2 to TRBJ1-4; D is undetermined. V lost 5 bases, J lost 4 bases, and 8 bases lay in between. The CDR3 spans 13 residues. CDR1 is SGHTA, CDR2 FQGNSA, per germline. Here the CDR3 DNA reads TGTGCCAGCAGCAACGGACGTAATGAAAAACTGTTTTTT. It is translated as CASSNGRNEKLFF.

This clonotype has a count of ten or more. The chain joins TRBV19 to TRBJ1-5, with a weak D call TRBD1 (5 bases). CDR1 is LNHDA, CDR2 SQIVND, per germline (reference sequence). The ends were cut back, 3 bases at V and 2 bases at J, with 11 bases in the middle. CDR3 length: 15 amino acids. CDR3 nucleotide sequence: TGTGCCAGTAGTATTGGCCCCAGGGGCAATCAGCCCCAGCATTTT. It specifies CASSIGPRGNQPQHF.

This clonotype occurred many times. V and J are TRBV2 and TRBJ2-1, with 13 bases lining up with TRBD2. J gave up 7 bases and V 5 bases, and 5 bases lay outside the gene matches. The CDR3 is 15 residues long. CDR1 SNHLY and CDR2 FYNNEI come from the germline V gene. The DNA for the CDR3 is TGTGCCAGCAGTAAACTAGCGGGAGGGTCGAATGAGCAGTTCTTC. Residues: CASSKLAGGSNEQFF.

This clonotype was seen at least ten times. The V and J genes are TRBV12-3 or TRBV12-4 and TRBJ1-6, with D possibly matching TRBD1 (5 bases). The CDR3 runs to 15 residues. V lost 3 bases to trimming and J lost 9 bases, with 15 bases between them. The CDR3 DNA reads TGTGCCAGCAGTTTCGCCAGGGTTGGACCTTCACCCCTCCACTTT. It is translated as CASSFARVGPSPLHF.

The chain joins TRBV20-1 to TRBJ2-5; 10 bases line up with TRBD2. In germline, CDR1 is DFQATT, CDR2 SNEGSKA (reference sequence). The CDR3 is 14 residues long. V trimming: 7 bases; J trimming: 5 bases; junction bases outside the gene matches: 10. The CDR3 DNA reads TGCAGTGGGCTAGCGGGAGTAGCGCCTGAGACCCAGTACTTC. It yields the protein CSGLAGVAPETQYF.

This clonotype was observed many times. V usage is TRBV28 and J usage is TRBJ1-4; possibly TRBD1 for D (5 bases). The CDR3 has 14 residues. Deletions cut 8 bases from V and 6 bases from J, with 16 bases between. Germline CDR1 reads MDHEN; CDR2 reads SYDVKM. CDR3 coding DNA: TGTGCCAGCGGAGATCAGGGAATAGATGAAAAACTGTTTTTT. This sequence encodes CASGDQGIDEKLFF.

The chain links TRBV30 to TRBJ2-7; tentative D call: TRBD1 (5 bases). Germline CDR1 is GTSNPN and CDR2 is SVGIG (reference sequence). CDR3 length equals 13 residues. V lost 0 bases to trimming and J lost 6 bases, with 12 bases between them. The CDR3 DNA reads TGTGCCTGGAGTGTAGGGGTTCGAGGCGAGCAGTACTTC. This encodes CAWSVGVRGEQYF.

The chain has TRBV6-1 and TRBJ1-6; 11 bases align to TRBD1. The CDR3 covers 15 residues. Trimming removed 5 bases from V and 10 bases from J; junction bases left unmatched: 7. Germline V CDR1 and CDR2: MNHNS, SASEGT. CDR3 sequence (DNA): TGTGCCAGCAGTATCGGACAGGGGGCTAGGTCACCCCTCCACTTT. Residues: CASSIGQGARSPLHF.

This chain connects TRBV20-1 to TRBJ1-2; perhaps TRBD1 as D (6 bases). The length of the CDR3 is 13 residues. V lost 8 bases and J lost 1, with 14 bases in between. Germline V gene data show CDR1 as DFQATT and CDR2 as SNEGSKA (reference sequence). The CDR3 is CSTIGTFNYGYTF. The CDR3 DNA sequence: TGCAGTACAATTGGGACATTTAACTATGGCTACACCTTC.

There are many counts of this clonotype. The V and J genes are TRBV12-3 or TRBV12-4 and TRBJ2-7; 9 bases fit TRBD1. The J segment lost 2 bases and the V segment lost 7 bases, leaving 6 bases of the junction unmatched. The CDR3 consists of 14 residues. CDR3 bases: TGTGCCAGCAACCTCCGGGACAGGGCCTACGAGCAGTACTTC. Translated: CASNLRDRAYEQYF.

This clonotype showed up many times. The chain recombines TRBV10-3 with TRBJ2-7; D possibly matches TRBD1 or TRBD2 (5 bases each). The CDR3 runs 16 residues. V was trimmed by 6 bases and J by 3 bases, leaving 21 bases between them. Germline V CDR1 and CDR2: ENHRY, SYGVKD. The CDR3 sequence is CAISGADKNGNYEQYF. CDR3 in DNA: TGTGCCATCAGCGGGGCCGACAAAAATGGCAACTACGAGCAGTACTTC.

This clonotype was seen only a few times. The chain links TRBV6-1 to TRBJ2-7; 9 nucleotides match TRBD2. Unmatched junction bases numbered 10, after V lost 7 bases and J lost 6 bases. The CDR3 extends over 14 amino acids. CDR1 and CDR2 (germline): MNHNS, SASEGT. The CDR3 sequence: CASIPQLSGSEQYF. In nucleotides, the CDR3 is TGTGCCAGCATCCCCCAGCTTAGCGGGAGCGAGCAGTACTTC.

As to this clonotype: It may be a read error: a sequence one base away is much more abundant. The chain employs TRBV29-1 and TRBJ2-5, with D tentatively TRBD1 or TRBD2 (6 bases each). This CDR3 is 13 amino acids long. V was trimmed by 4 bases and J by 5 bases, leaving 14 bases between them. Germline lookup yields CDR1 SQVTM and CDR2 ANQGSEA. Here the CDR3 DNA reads TGCAGCGTTGCGGGGGCAGGTGCGGAGACCCAGTACTTC. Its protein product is CSVAGAGAETQYF.